This T cell receptor (beta chain) appears in the sequencing data of a study of shared clonotypes between healthy human individuals. The CDR3 spans 15 residues. Germline V gene data show CDR1 as KGHSY and CDR2 as FQNENV. V was pared by 3 bases and J by 1 base, with 10 bases between. Ten immunoSEQ deep assay plates held the unsorted PBMC DNA. Clones were sequenced by immunoSEQ multiplex PCR, and TCRdb holds only the in-frame ones, with some missing. The sample comprises fewer than 550,000 clones, almost 80% of which are singletons, and 12% rests with the top ten. This clone was counted between two and nine times.

This clonotype originated in a woman aged 40 to 49 in good health. Some clones in this sample may be carry-over from other donors' samples. The chain links TRBV16 to TRBJ1-3; D possibly corresponds to TRBD1 (5 bases). Specimen: PBMCs. CDR3 sequence reads: CASSQTVSSGNTIYF. The CDR3 DNA reads TGTGCCAGCAGCCAGACAGTTTCGTCTGGAAACACCATATATTTT.